Detailed here is one T cell receptor (beta chain). The germline CDR1 and CDR2 sequences are DFQATT and SNEGSKA (reference sequence). This CDR3 region has 11 residues. Trimming pared 6 bases from V and 5 bases from J, leaving 11 bases between. This sample is drawn from a study of cytomegalovirus exposure and HLA in healthy donors. Study-wide context: Unique TCR beta sequences numbering 120 million or so came from around 180 million T cells in an earlier analysis.

Primers: 60 Vbeta forward and 13 Jbeta reverse. Assay used: immunoSEQ multiplex PCR; TCRdb lists only in-frame clones, some missing. The data show about 190,000 clones, approximately 85% seen once. The TCR comes from a woman in her late teens or twenties in good health and CMV-seronegative. Sequenced: PBMCs. The rearrangement uses TRBV20-1 and TRBJ2-7; a weak D match, TRBD2 (5 bases). CDR3 protein: CSASSWNEQYF. The CDR3, as DNA: TGCAGTGCATCTAGCTGGAACGAGCAGTACTTC.